This section outlines one TCR beta chain sequence together with its context. How the authors handled the data: Estimation of nucleated cell counts was performed using reference gene primer amplification. This table comes from immunoSEQ multiplex PCR, and its TCRdb copy is limited to in-frame clones, with some not included. From that table come the V and J calls and clone size; the DNA was used to work out D and trimming. This sample has 210,000 or so clones; around 90% occur once, and the top ten carry 0.62%. The entry originates in a study of blood T cell repertoires in COVID-19. Study information: Collection of acute and convalescent COVID-19 samples took place in the United States, Italy and Spain. The cDNA or gDNA used as material had been derived from T cells, B-cell-depleted T cells, or PBMCs.

V lost 3 bases, J lost 0 bases, and 5 bases lay in between. CDR1 and CDR2 (germline): SNHLY, FYNNEI. The CDR3 sequence is 13 residues long. V is TRBV2 and J is TRBJ1-1; the D is unclear. The origin of this receptor is a man aged 50 to 59 with acute or convalescent COVID-19. The material sequenced was peripheral blood. The CDR3 DNA is TGTGCCAGCAGTGACGAGGTGAACACTGAAGCTTTCTTT. Translated, it gives CASSDEVNTEAFF.